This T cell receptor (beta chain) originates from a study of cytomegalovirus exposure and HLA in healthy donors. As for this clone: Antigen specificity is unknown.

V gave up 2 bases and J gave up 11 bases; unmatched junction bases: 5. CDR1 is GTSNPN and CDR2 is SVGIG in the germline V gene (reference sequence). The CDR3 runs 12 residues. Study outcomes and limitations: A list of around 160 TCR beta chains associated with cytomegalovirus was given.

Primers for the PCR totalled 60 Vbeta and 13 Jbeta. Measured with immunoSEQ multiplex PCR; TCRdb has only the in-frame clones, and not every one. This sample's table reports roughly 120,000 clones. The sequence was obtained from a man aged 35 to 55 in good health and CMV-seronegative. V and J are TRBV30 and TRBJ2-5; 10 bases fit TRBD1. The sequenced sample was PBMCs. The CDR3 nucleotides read TGTGCCTGGAGTAGGACAGGGGGAGAGCAGTACTTC. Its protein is CAWSRTGGEQYF. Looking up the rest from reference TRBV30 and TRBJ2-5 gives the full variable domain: SQTIHQWPATLVQPVGSPLSLECTVEGTSNPNLYWYRQAAGRGLQLLFYSVGIGQISSEVPQNLSASRPQDRQFILSSKKLLLSDSGFYLCAWSRTGGEQYFGPGTRLLVL.